In its sample, the clone carrying this T cell receptor (beta chain) is medium-sized. The antigen is not known. The CDR3 consists of 15 residues. The J segment lost 0 bases and the V segment lost 5 bases, leaving 4 bases of the junction unmatched. Per the germline V gene, CDR1 is MNHEY and CDR2 is SVGEGT. Overall study results and limits: Tumor-infiltrating Treg TCR alpha and beta sequences overlapped most with tumor naive CD4+ T cells, then blood naive. In terms of TCR gene usage, tumor memory CD4+ T cells clustered together with blood and lymph node memory CD4+ cells, as well as with lymph node naive CD4+ cells.

CD25-based Treg depletion was applied to purified naive CD4+ T cells. After constant-region reverse-primer amplification, full-length variable regions underwent semi-nested PCR with Nested Universal Primer A. In TCRdb, the 5' RACE reads were re-called with MiXCR into one record per CDR3 protein. The table lists fewer than 15,000 distinct CDR3 sequences, 20% to 25% of them singletons. The sequence was collected from a female donor with breast cancer. Sequencing was performed on naive CD4+ T cells sorted from blood. Documented subset: naive CD4+ T cells, CD4+CD45RA+CD25-. The rearrangement joins TRBV6-2 or TRBV6-3 to TRBJ1-5, with 7 bases lining up with TRBD1. CDR3 bases: TGTGCCAGCAGTACCCGGGACAGTAGCAATCAGCCCCAGCATTTT. This encodes CASSTRDSSNQPQHF.